The subject of this entry is one TCR beta chain. Assay: immunoSEQ multiplex PCR; the TCRdb copy retains only in-frame clones and omits some. Of 150,000 to 200,000 clones listed, just over 85% were seen once; the top ten hold 4.9%. The sample originates from a study of control samples from healthy donors and cancer patients. The specimen sequenced was blood. This TCR came from a woman younger than 45 in good health.

The CDR3 here is CASSLFTGGPEAFF. The CDR3 DNA reads TGTGCCAGCAGTTTATTTACAGGGGGTCCTGAAGCTTTCTTT. The rearrangement uses TRBV27 and TRBJ1-1; 8 positions agree with TRBD1. The V gene's germline CDR1 is MNHEY and CDR2 SMNVEV (reference sequence). The CDR3 runs 14 residues. Germline trimming cut 1 base from V and 6 bases from J; bases unmatched to any gene: 4.